This record concerns one T cell receptor beta chain sequence. The data derive from a study of T cell responses to AZD1222 COVID-19 vaccine. With V trimmed by 3 bases and J by 8 bases, 0 bases remained unmatched. The V gene's germline CDR1 is LNHNV and CDR2 YYDKDF (reference sequence). The length of the CDR3 is 12 residues. Clones were sequenced by immunoSEQ multiplex PCR, and TCRdb holds only the in-frame ones, with some missing. The sample yields 75,000 to 100,000 clones, 88% seen once. This sequence originates from an adult in good health. This chain joins TRBV15 and TRBJ1-2, with 10 bases identical to TRBD1. Sequenced material: peripheral blood, taken on day 0 of AZD1222 vaccination. The DNA for the CDR3 is TGTGCCACCAGCAGGGACAGGGGGGGCTACACCTTC. Protein sequence: CATSRDRGGYTF.